This passage covers 17 T cell receptor beta chains from one sample sequenced in a study of vaccination effects on CD4 cells after COVID-19. Produced via immunoSEQ multiplex PCR; TCRdb's table is partial and in-frame only. This sample has around 32,000 clones, with about 70% found just once. Their antigens remain unidentified. ViraFEST expansion of antigen-specific CD4+ T cells with viral peptide pools preceded sequencing. It was after more than nine days of culture that CD4+ T cells were isolated. Of the BNT162b2 and mRNA-1273 vaccines, participants received two doses of one or the other. The sequencing here drew on CD4+ T cells from PBMCs cultured with HCoV-229E spike peptides, taken after COVID-19 vaccination. The receptors come from a human donor who received a COVID-19 vaccine.

The chain links TRBV3-1 (or the pseudogene TRBV3-2) to TRBJ2-1; no definite D call. CDR3 length equals 13 residues. CDR1 and CDR2 from the germline V gene are LGHDT and YNNKEL (reference sequence). V lost 2 bases, J lost 9 bases, and 11 bases lay in between. CDR3 coding DNA: TGTGCCAGCAGCCAACAGGTGCGCTCTGAGCAGTTCTTC. It translates to CASSQQVRSEQFF.

The chain employs TRBV7-6 and TRBJ2-2, with 12 bases aligning to TRBD1. Trimming cost V 4 bases and J 6 bases; bases outside gene matches: 3. CDR3 length equals 15 residues. In germline, CDR1 is SGHVS, CDR2 FNYEAQ. The CDR3 region is CASSSRDRGPGELFF. The CDR3 DNA sequence: TGTGCCAGCAGCTCCCGGGACAGGGGGCCCGGGGAGCTGTTTTTT.

V gene TRBV5-4 combines with J gene TRBJ1-3, with D hard to call. Looked up from germline, CDR1 is SGHNT and CDR2 is YYREEE (reference sequence). CDR3 size: 14 residues. V was trimmed by 2 bases and J by 4 bases, leaving 10 bases between them. For the CDR3, the DNA is TGTGCCAGCAGCTTAGGTCCGCAGGGAAACACCATATATTTT. It specifies CASSLGPQGNTIYF.

This clone is deemed large. The chain combines TRBV20-1 with TRBJ2-6, with 7 positions matching TRBD1. The ends lost 3 bases at V and 2 bases at J; junction bases unmatched: 7. CDR1 is DFQATT and CDR2 is SNEGSKA in the germline V gene (reference sequence). This CDR3 region has 16 residues. CDR3 loop: CSASPIDRAGANVLTF. DNA for the CDR3: TGCAGTGCTAGTCCTATAGACAGGGCTGGGGCCAACGTCCTGACTTTC.

This rearrangement joins TRBV6-2 or TRBV6-3 to TRBJ1-1; no clear D. The CDR3 is made up of 14 amino acids. V shed 3 bases and J shed 4 bases, with 12 bases lying between them. CDR1 MNHEY and CDR2 SVGEGT come from the germline V gene. The CDR3 nucleotides are TGTGCCAGCAGTTATTCGGTCCGGAGCACTGAAGCTTTCTTT. Its translation: CASSYSVRSTEAFF.

This clone turned up a few times. The chain couples TRBV6-1 to TRBJ1-3, with D uncertain. The CDR3 runs 17 residues. V lost 2 bases and J 0 bases, leaving 14 bases between the germline ends. Germline V gene lookup returns CDR1 MNHNS and CDR2 SASEGT. The CDR3 reads CASSERWAGTSGNTIYF. The CDR3 DNA reads as TGTGCCAGCAGTGAACGGTGGGCAGGTACCTCTGGAAACACCATATATTTT.

The chain links TRBV2 to TRBJ1-2; no clear D gene. Germline CDR1 SNHLY, CDR2 FYNNEI. The germline V and J ends were trimmed by 3 bases and 0 bases, with 8 bases remaining between them. The CDR3 totals 14 residues. CDR3 DNA sequence: TGTGCCAGCAGTGACAGGATTTCTAACTATGGCTACACCTTC. Its translation: CASSDRISNYGYTF.

The chain links TRBV29-1 to TRBJ1-1, with D possibly matching TRBD1 (6 bases). Germline CDR1 SQVTM, CDR2 ANQGSEA. The CDR3 extends over 12 amino acids. Trimming took off 4 bases at V and 4 bases at J, with 10 bases between the two ends. As DNA, the CDR3 is TGCAGCGTTGGACAGGCTTCCACTGAAGCTTTCTTT. Amino acids: CSVGQASTEAFF. Full variable domain (remainder filled in from reference TRBV29-1 and TRBJ1-1): SAVISQKPSRDICQRGTSLTIQCQVDSQVTMMFWYRQQPGQSLTLIATANQGSEATYESGFVIDKFPISRPNLTFSTLTVSNMSPEDSSIYLCSVGQASTEAFFGQGTRLTVV.

V and J are TRBV12-5 and TRBJ2-2; 11 bases align to TRBD1. Unmatched junction bases numbered 6, after V lost 5 bases and J lost 4 bases. The CDR3 covers 16 residues. Germline V gives CDR1 LGHNT, CDR2 FRNRAP. The CDR3 region has the DNA TGTGCTAGTGGTCCTGGACAGGGGGCCAGCACCGGGGAGCTGTTTTTT. This encodes CASGPGQGASTGELFF.

This chain joins TRBV7-9 and TRBJ2-7; 7 bases fit TRBD2. Losses at the gene ends were 2 bases for V and 0 bases for J; bases not matched to a gene: 7. Germline CDR1 SEHNR, CDR2 FQNEAQ (reference sequence). The length of the CDR3 is 16 residues. The CDR3: CASSLPSGTSSYEQYF. In DNA form, the CDR3 reads TGTGCCAGCAGCTTACCTAGCGGAACAAGCTCCTACGAGCAGTACTTC.

The V gene is TRBV11-2, the J gene TRBJ1-2; tentatively, D is TRBD1 (5 bases). Germline CDR1 and CDR2: SGHAT and FQNNGV. The CDR3 runs 16 residues. V was trimmed by 1 base and J by 6 bases, leaving 18 bases between them. CDR3: CASSLGTLRDGDGYTF. The CDR3 DNA sequence: TGTGCCAGCAGCTTAGGGACACTAAGGGACGGGGATGGCTACACCTTC. Full variable domain (remainder filled in from reference TRBV11-2 and TRBJ1-2): EAGVAQSPRYKIIEKRQSVAFWCNPISGHATLYWYQQILGQGPKLLIQFQNNGVVDDSQLPKDRFSAERLKGVDSTLKIQPAKLEDSAVYLCASSLGTLRDGDGYTFGSGTRLTVV.

The chain has TRBV7-2 and TRBJ2-1, with D tentatively TRBD1 (6 bases). This CDR3 region has 18 residues. Germline CDR1 is SGHTA and CDR2 is FQGNSA. Trimming removed 2 bases at V and 5 bases at J, with 22 bases between. As DNA, the CDR3 is TGTGCCAGCAGCTTATTTTGGGGGCTCTCGTCGGCGAACAATGAGCAGTTCTTC. It specifies CASSLFWGLSSANNEQFF.

The chain couples TRBV4-2 to TRBJ2-1; 10 bases fit TRBD2. Germline CDR1 is LGHNA and CDR2 is YNFKEQ. The V segment lost 0 bases and the J segment 9 bases; nucleotides outside the gene matches: 11. CDR3 size: 17 residues. CDR3 bases: TGTGCCAGCAGCCAAGACACCAGCGGGGGGGCCGTGGGTGAGCAGTTCTTC. Amino acid sequence: CASSQDTSGGAVGEQFF.

The chain is built from TRBV11-2 and TRBJ2-1; a possible D gene is TRBD1 (6 bases). Germline values: CDR1 SGHAT, CDR2 FQNNGV. Trimming took 0 bases from V and 10 from J, leaving 16 bases between them. The CDR3 totals 15 residues. The CDR3: CASSLENGRGYEQFF. The CDR3 coding sequence is TGTGCCAGCAGCTTAGAGAATGGCAGGGGATACGAGCAGTTCTTC.

The chain joins TRBV18 to TRBJ1-4; D unresolved. Germline CDR1 reads KGHSH; CDR2 reads LQKENI. This CDR3 region has 14 residues. Trimming shortened V by 3 bases and J by 8 bases, and 13 bases separated the two germline ends. As DNA, the CDR3 is TGTGCCAGCTCACCTCGGGGTCCCCAGGAAAAACTGTTTTTT. Its translation: CASSPRGPQEKLFF.

This rearrangement joins TRBV6-5 to TRBJ1-2; D is possibly TRBD1 (5 bases). From germline, CDR1 is MNHEY and CDR2 SVGAGI. Trimming left V 6 bases short and J 6 bases short, with 17 bases between. The CDR3 is made up of 14 amino acids. The CDR3 here is CASRFGQGIDGYTF. CDR3 sequence (DNA): TGTGCCAGCAGGTTCGGTCAGGGTATCGATGGCTACACCTTC.

V is TRBV30 and J is TRBJ2-1; D gene ambiguous. V was shortened by 2 bases and J by 15 bases, with 20 bases between the two germline ends. From germline, CDR1 is GTSNPN and CDR2 SVGIG (reference sequence). The CDR3 has 13 amino acids. The CDR3 nucleotides are TGTGCCTGGAGTCTGCAGCCACGACGCAGTCGGTTCTTC. This codes for CAWSLQPRRSRFF. Supplemented by reference TRBV30 and TRBJ2-1, the full variable domain reads SQTIHQWPATLVQPVGSPLSLECTVEGTSNPNLYWYRQAAGRGLQLLFYSVGIGQISSEVPQNLSASRPQDRQFILSSKKLLLSDSGFYLCAWSLQPRRSRFFGPGTRLTVL.